The 32 T cell receptor beta chains below were found in one sample sequenced in a study of T cell responses to AZD1222 COVID-19 vaccine. Assay used: immunoSEQ multiplex PCR; TCRdb lists only in-frame clones, some missing. This sample yields about 130,000 clones, of which about 90% are seen a single time; 1.9% belongs to the top ten. The starting material was peripheral blood, obtained on day 0 of AZD1222 vaccination. The receptors stem from an adult in good health.

The V gene is TRBV28, the J gene TRBJ1-3; possibly TRBD1 for D (5 bases). In germline, CDR1 is MDHEN, CDR2 SYDVKM. There are 14 residues in the CDR3. The V end was cut by 3 bases, the J end by 2 bases, with 8 bases between. Here the CDR3 reads CASSLVGAGNTIYF. CDR3 nucleotides: TGTGCCAGCAGTTTGGTAGGGGCTGGAAACACCATATATTTT.

V gene TRBV14 combines with J gene TRBJ1-2, with a possible D match to TRBD1 (6 bases). The CDR3 contains 14 residues. Germline values: CDR1 SGHDN, CDR2 FVKESK. V was cut by 5 bases and J by 7 bases, with 17 bases left in between. The CDR3 is CASSYGTGSTGYTF. The CDR3 DNA follows: TGTGCCAGCAGCTATGGAACAGGGAGTACTGGCTACACCTTC.

The gene calls are TRBV6-5 and TRBJ1-1, with D possibly TRBD1 on 5 matching bases. The CDR3 has 14 residues. V lost 7 bases and J 4 bases, leaving 16 bases between the germline ends. CDR1 is MNHEY and CDR2 is SVGAGI in the germline V gene. CDR3 in amino acids: CASKGEGRSTEAFF. The CDR3 bases are TGTGCCAGCAAAGGGGAGGGGAGGAGCACTGAAGCTTTCTTT.

V is TRBV7-8 and J is TRBJ1-4; D is unclear. The CDR3 is made up of 16 amino acids. Germline loops: CDR1 SGHVS, CDR2 FQNEAQ. V was shortened by 2 bases and J by 5 bases, with 15 bases between the two germline ends. CDR3 sequence reads: CASSLISGGGNEKLFF. The CDR3 DNA is TGTGCCAGCAGCTTAATCAGTGGTGGCGGGAATGAAAAACTGTTTTTT.

V and J are TRBV27 and TRBJ1-6; no clear D. The ends were cut back, 5 bases at V and 2 bases at J, with 10 bases in the middle. Germline V CDR1 and CDR2: MNHEY, SMNVEV (reference sequence). The CDR3 is 15 amino acids. The CDR3 region has the DNA TGTGCCAGCAGTAACGAGGTAGCCTATAATTCACCCCTCCACTTT. Its translation is CASSNEVAYNSPLHF.

This sequence joins TRBV29-1 and TRBJ2-6, with D maybe TRBD1 (5 bases). The germline CDR1 and CDR2 sequences are SQVTM and ANQGSEA. V lost 6 bases to trimming and J lost 2 bases, with 17 bases between them. The CDR3 length is 16 residues. The CDR3 is CSVLGAVSAGANVLTF. CDR3 DNA: TGCAGCGTCCTAGGGGCAGTGTCCGCTGGGGCCAACGTCCTGACTTTC.

CDR3 protein: CASSLEVLAGAYNEQFF. As DNA, the CDR3 is TGTGCCAGCAGCTTAGAGGTTCTAGCGGGAGCCTACAATGAGCAGTTCTTC. This sequence joins TRBV7-2 and TRBJ2-1, with TRBD2 identical over 10 bases. V shed 1 base, J shed 2 bases, and the junction held 5 bases outside the gene matches. This CDR3 comprises 17 residues. Per germline, CDR1 SGHTA and CDR2 FQGNSA.

The CDR3, as DNA: TGTGCCAGCAGTTTGAGGGGGTCCTACGAGCAGTACTTC. It yields the protein CASSLRGSYEQYF. The rearrangement joins TRBV27 to TRBJ2-7; D is perhaps TRBD1 (6 bases). Per germline, CDR1 MNHEY and CDR2 SMNVEV (reference sequence). The CDR3 has 13 amino acids. V shed 3 bases and J shed 1 base, with 7 bases lying between them.

The V call is TRBV18, the J call TRBJ1-5; D remains unclear. Trimming removed 6 bases at V and 5 bases at J, with 8 bases between. CDR3 length: 12 amino acids. CDR1 is KGHSH and CDR2 is LQKENI in the germline V gene. The CDR3 nucleotides read TGTGCCAGCTCCAAAAGGGATCAGCCCCAGCATTTT. This sequence encodes CASSKRDQPQHF.

The chain couples TRBV28 to TRBJ1-1; 9 positions match TRBD1. J lost 3 bases, V lost 3 bases, and 11 bases had no gene match. The CDR3 is 17 amino acids. Germline V lookup: CDR1 MDHEN, CDR2 SYDVKM. The CDR3 nucleotides are TGTGCCAGCAGTTTGGCCGGGACAGGGATGACCTACACTGAAGCTTTCTTT. Translating it yields CASSLAGTGMTYTEAFF.

The chain employs TRBV6-5 and TRBJ1-5; D is possibly TRBD1 (5 bases). Germline V gene sequence: CDR1 MNHEY, CDR2 SVGAGI. Trimming took 10 bases from V and 4 from J, leaving 20 bases between them. The CDR3 has 15 residues. Here the CDR3 DNA reads TGTGCCACCGCCCTCAAAGGGGCTACGAATCAGCCCCAGCATTTT. It yields the protein CATALKGATNQPQHF.

V gene TRBV28 combines with J gene TRBJ1-6, with a possible D match to TRBD1 (6 bases). V dropped 8 bases and J dropped 6 bases, with 17 bases sitting between them. The CDR3 covers 15 residues. Germline V CDR1 and CDR2: MDHEN, SYDVKM. CDR3 sequence reads: CASQRGRGFNSPLHF. The CDR3 DNA reads TGTGCCAGCCAACGGGGCAGGGGATTTAATTCACCCCTCCACTTT.

The rearrangement links TRBV7-2 to TRBJ1-2; a possible D gene is TRBD1 (5 bases). Germline assignment: CDR1 SGHTA and CDR2 FQGNSA. V lost 3 bases to trimming and J lost 8 bases, with 13 bases between them. This CDR3 region has 13 residues. The CDR3 coding sequence is TGTGCCAGCAGCTTCCGGCAGGGCTCAGGCTACACCTTC. Its protein is CASSFRQGSGYTF.

The gene calls are TRBV7-9 and TRBJ1-1; 10 nucleotides agree with TRBD1. V gave up 6 bases and J gave up 0 bases; unmatched junction bases: 7. The CDR3 spans 16 residues. Germline CDR1 reads SEHNR; CDR2 reads FQNEAQ (reference sequence). The CDR3 loop is CASRTGTGALNTEAFF. CDR3 coding DNA: TGTGCCAGCAGGACCGGGACAGGGGCACTGAACACTGAAGCTTTCTTT.

The CDR3 reads CASSQDQRSLNYGYTF. Written as DNA, the CDR3 is TGTGCCAGCAGCCAAGATCAACGGTCGCTTAACTATGGCTACACCTTC. V is TRBV14 and J is TRBJ1-2; D remains unclear. The length of the CDR3 is 16 residues. The V gene lost 0 bases and the J gene lost 1 base, with 12 bases spanning the gap. Germline values: CDR1 SGHDN, CDR2 FVKESK.

The rearrangement links TRBV28 to TRBJ2-3; the match to TRBD2 covers 11 bases. CDR1 MDHEN and CDR2 SYDVKM come from the germline V gene. The CDR3 spans 17 residues. Germline trimming cut 5 bases from V and 3 bases from J; bases unmatched to any gene: 10. DNA for the CDR3: TGTGCCAGCAGTACTCCCTCTAGCGGGAGGAGTACAGATACGCAGTATTTT. It codes for CASSTPSSGRSTDTQYF.

The chain is built from TRBV7-8 and TRBJ1-6; D possibly corresponds to TRBD1 (5 bases). The CDR3 totals 14 residues. Germline lookup yields CDR1 SGHVS and CDR2 FQNEAQ. The V end lost 5 bases, the J end lost 8 bases, and 13 bases lay between the germline ends. DNA of the CDR3: TGTGCCAGCAGCCTGGGACTTGGGGATTCACCCCTCCACTTT. Translating gives CASSLGLGDSPLHF.

For the CDR3, the DNA is TGTGCCAGCAGCTTATTTGACGGGCTGAACACCGGGGAGCTGTTTTTT. Translating it yields CASSLFDGLNTGELFF. The chain carries TRBV7-6 and TRBJ2-2, with D hard to call. This CDR3 comprises 16 residues. V was pared by 2 bases and J by 1 base, with 11 bases between. Germline V gives CDR1 SGHVS, CDR2 FNYEAQ.

The rearrangement links TRBV19 to TRBJ1-1; no clear D. CDR3 length: 14 residues. Per germline, CDR1 LNHDA and CDR2 SQIVND (reference sequence). V lost 3 bases to trimming and J lost 2 bases, with 10 bases between them. CDR3 region: CASSMAASNTEAFF. The CDR3 nucleotides are TGTGCCAGTAGTATGGCCGCATCAAACACTGAAGCTTTCTTT.

This chain uses TRBV5-1 with TRBJ2-5; D tentatively fits TRBD1 or TRBD2 (5 bases each). CDR3 length equals 15 residues. Germline lookup yields CDR1 SGHRS and CDR2 YFSETQ. V was shortened by 5 bases and J by 2 bases, with 16 bases between the two germline ends. The CDR3 protein is CASRGVGQVQETQYF. The DNA of the CDR3 is TGCGCCAGCAGGGGGGTCGGTCAGGTTCAAGAGACCCAGTACTTC.

The chain is built from TRBV6-2 or TRBV6-3 and TRBJ1-5; D call uncertain. Trimming removed 2 bases at V and 7 bases at J, with 12 bases between. Looked up from germline, CDR1 is MNHEY and CDR2 is SVGEGT. The CDR3 runs to 14 residues. The DNA for the CDR3 is TGTGCCAGCAGTTACGTTTCCGGGCCGCAGCCCCAGCATTTT. Its protein is CASSYVSGPQPQHF.

The CDR3 DNA is TGTGCCAGCAGCTTAGACAGGAACTATGGCTACACCTTC. This sequence encodes CASSLDRNYGYTF. The rearrangement links TRBV5-4 to TRBJ1-2, with D perhaps TRBD1 (6 bases). Per the germline V gene, CDR1 is SGHNT and CDR2 is YYREEE (reference sequence). This CDR3 has 13 amino acids. The germline V and J ends were trimmed by 2 bases and 2 bases, with 7 bases remaining between them. The entire variable domain, with the rest obtained from reference TRBV5-4 and TRBJ1-2, is as follows: ETGVTQSPTHLIKTRGQQVTLRCSSQSGHNTVSWYQQALGQGPQFIFQYYREEENGRGNFPPRFSGLQFPNYSSELNVNALELDDSALYLCASSLDRNYGYTFGSGTRLTVV.

The rearrangement uses TRBV4-3 and TRBJ2-7, with a tentative D call TRBD1 (5 bases). This CDR3 comprises 14 residues. Germline CDR1 and CDR2: LGHNA and YSLEER. V was trimmed by 4 bases and J by 3 bases, leaving 13 bases between them. The chain's CDR3 is CASSPGWQGYEQYF. The CDR3 DNA is TGCGCCAGCAGCCCCGGTTGGCAGGGCTACGAGCAGTACTTC.

The rearrangement joins TRBV30 to TRBJ1-5; 8 bases fit TRBD1. The junction had 8 bases not matched to a gene; V was cut back by 4 bases and J by 3 bases. The CDR3 is made up of 15 amino acids. From germline, CDR1 is GTSNPN and CDR2 SVGIG (reference sequence). CDR3 protein: CAWTTGEAYNQPQHF. CDR3 nucleotide sequence: TGTGCCTGGACGACAGGGGAAGCCTACAATCAGCCCCAGCATTTT.

The chain joins TRBV19 to TRBJ1-6; no definite D call. CDR1 and CDR2 (germline): LNHDA, SQIVND (reference sequence). V was trimmed by 7 bases and J by 0 bases, leaving 4 bases between them. The CDR3 is made up of 13 amino acids. CDR3 sequence: CASKGSYNSPLHF. The DNA for the CDR3 is TGTGCCAGTAAAGGCTCCTATAATTCACCCCTCCACTTT. The entire variable domain, with the rest obtained from reference TRBV19 and TRBJ1-6, is as follows: DGGITQSPKYLFRKEGQNVTLSCEQNLNHDAMYWYRQDPGQGLRLIYYSQIVNDFQKGDIAEGYSVSREKKESFPLTVTSAQKNPTAFYLCASKGSYNSPLHFGNGTRLTVT.

V and J are TRBV7-3 and TRBJ1-1, with D unresolved. The germline CDR1 and CDR2 sequences are SGHTA and FQGTGA. CDR3 length equals 15 residues. V was clipped by 2 bases and J by 1 base, with 11 bases between them. CDR3 amino acids: CASSLVGNGNTEAFF. Written as DNA, the CDR3 is TGTGCCAGCAGCTTAGTCGGTAATGGGAACACTGAAGCTTTCTTT.

V and J are TRBV5-5 and TRBJ1-1; D may be TRBD1 (6 bases). V lost 3 bases and J 3 bases, leaving 24 bases between the germline ends. The CDR3 spans 18 residues. Germline CDR1 and CDR2: SGHKS and YYEKEE (reference sequence). The CDR3 spells CASSSGGQGRVTDTEAFF. CDR3 nucleotide sequence: TGTGCCAGCAGCTCCGGGGGGCAGGGCAGGGTTACGGACACTGAAGCTTTCTTT.

This clone was seen only once. The CDR3 coding sequence is TGTGCCACCAGCAGAGTCATGGACAGCTCCTACGAGCAGTACTTC. This codes for CATSRVMDSSYEQYF. The chain links TRBV15 to TRBJ2-7, with TRBD1 as a possible D gene (6 bases). The CDR3 is 15 residues long. Per germline, CDR1 LNHNV and CDR2 YYDKDF (reference sequence). Trimming removed 1 base at V and 0 bases at J, with 10 bases between. Full variable domain (missing parts from reference TRBV15 and TRBJ2-7): DAMVIQNPRYQVTQFGKPVTLSCSQTLNHNVMYWYQQKSSQAPKLLFHYYDKDFNNEADTPDNFQSRRPNTSFCFLDIRSPGLGDTAMYLCATSRVMDSSYEQYFGPGTRLTVT.

The chain is built from TRBV11-2 and TRBJ2-2; D remains ambiguous. The CDR3 covers 15 residues. V dropped 1 base and J dropped 6 bases, with 12 bases sitting between them. The germline CDR1 and CDR2 sequences are SGHAT and FQNNGV. The chain's CDR3 is CASSLGALQPGELFF. Written as DNA, the CDR3 is TGTGCCAGCAGCTTAGGGGCACTCCAACCCGGGGAGCTGTTTTTT.

This chain's CDR3 is CASSLGFPGQGYEQYF. The CDR3 DNA reads as TGCGCCAGCAGCCTGGGATTCCCGGGACAGGGCTACGAGCAGTACTTC. This sequence joins TRBV5-1 and TRBJ2-7; 9 bases map to TRBD1. Germline trimming cut 4 bases from V and 3 bases from J; bases unmatched to any gene: 11. Germline V gene lookup returns CDR1 SGHRS and CDR2 YFSETQ. The CDR3 covers 16 residues.

The rearrangement joins TRBV29-1 to TRBJ2-7, with D unclear. This CDR3 is built from 11 residues. CDR1 and CDR2 (germline): SQVTM, ANQGSEA. The V end was cut by 7 bases, the J end by 3 bases, with 10 bases between. CDR3 sequence: CSGFQDYEQYF. CDR3 bases: TGCAGCGGGTTTCAGGACTACGAGCAGTACTTC.

The sample holds one count of this clone. This chain connects TRBV4-3 to TRBJ1-5; D remains unclear. Germline CDR1 is LGHNA and CDR2 is YSLEER. Trimming removed 4 bases from V and 1 base from J, with 14 bases in between. The CDR3 consists of 16 residues. The CDR3 sequence is CASSPTPRGSNQPQHF. In nucleotides, the CDR3 is TGCGCCAGCAGCCCTACACCCAGAGGGAGCAATCAGCCCCAGCATTTT.